The sequence of this T cell receptor (beta chain) was determined in a study of breast tumors, draining lymph nodes, adjacent tissues. Study findings and constraints: Findings are consistent with lymph node origin and intratumoral expansion of most tumor T cells. Luminal-like breast cancer showed significantly higher tumor–nontumor repertoire similarity than basal-like. Compared with lymph nodes, tumors were less diverse; compared with nontumor tissue, more. That most tumor T cells come from lymph nodes remained unproven.

This CDR3 is 14 amino acids long. From germline, CDR1 is SGHAT and CDR2 FQNNGV. V was cut by 5 bases and J by 6 bases, with 14 bases left in between. One entry per CDR3 protein results from TCRdb running MiXCR on the multiplex PCR reads. The sample yields 30,000 to 40,000 distinct CDR3 sequences, about 36% seen once. About this clonotype itself: Its specificity is unknown.

This clonotype was sampled from a female donor with breast cancer. Some clones in this sample may be carry-over from other donors' samples. The rearrangement joins TRBV11-2 to TRBJ2-4, with a tentative D call TRBD1 (6 bases). Material: breast tumor tissue. The chain's CDR3 is CASSLRGQANIQYF. CDR3 in DNA: TGTGCCAGCAGCCTCAGGGGCCAGGCAAACATTCAGTACTTC.